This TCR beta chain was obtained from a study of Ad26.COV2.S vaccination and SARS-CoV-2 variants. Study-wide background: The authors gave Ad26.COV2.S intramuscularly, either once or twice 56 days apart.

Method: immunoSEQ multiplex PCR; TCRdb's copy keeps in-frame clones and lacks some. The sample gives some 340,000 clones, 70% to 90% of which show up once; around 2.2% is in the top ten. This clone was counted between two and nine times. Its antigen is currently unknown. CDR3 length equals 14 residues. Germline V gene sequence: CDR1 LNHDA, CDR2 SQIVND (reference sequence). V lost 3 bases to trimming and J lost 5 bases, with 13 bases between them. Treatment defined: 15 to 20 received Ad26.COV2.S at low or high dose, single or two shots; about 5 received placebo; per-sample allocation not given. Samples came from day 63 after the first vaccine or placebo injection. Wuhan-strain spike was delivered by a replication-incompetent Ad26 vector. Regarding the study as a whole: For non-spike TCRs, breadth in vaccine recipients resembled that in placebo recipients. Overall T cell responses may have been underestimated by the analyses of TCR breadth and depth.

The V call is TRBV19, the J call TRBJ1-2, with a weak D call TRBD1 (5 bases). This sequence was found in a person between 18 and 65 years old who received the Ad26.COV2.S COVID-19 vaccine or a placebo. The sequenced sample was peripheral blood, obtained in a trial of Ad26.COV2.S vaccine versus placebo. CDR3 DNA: TGTGCCAGTAGTATGGGACGGTCCTATTATGGCTACACCTTC. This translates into CASSMGRSYYGYTF. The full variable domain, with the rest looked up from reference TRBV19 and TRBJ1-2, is DGGITQSPKYLFRKEGQNVTLSCEQNLNHDAMYWYRQDPGQGLRLIYYSQIVNDFQKGDIAEGYSVSREKKESFPLTVTSAQKNPTAFYLCASSMGRSYYGYTFGSGTRLTVV.